This is a list of T cell receptor beta chains from one sample in a study of tumor-infiltrating lymphocytes in primary liver carcinoma. TCRdb used MiXCR to reprocess the multiplex PCR reads, holding one entry per CDR3 protein. The table has some 120,000 distinct CDR3 sequences, 65% seen once. The sample was liver tumor tissue from sampling region 1. The receptors stem from a woman aged 60 to 75 with primary liver carcinoma and hepatitis B virus infection. Each CDR3 is given with its conserved first and last residue. A D gene is named only where the DNA matches it firmly. A clone size is listed for some rows: how often the clone was seen (once, few, many), or a class if it is expanded.

>TRBJ2-1|TRBV5-4|.|.
CASSLVLAHNDQSF
TGTGCCAGCAGCTTGGTACTAGCCCACAATGATCAGTCCTTC
>TRBJ1-2|TRBV12-3/TRBV12-4|many|TRBD1
CASTPSGGSYGYTF
TGTGCCAGCACCCCCTCAGGGGGCAGCTATGGCTACACCTTC
>TRBJ2-4|TRBV28|few|.
CASIEDGRNIQYF
TGTGCCAGCATAGAAGACGGGAGAAACATTCAGTACTTC
>TRBJ2-1|TRBV4-1|many|TRBD2
CASSQAGTSNEQFF
TGCGCCAGCAGCCAAGCCGGGACTAGTAATGAGCAGTTCTTC
>TRBJ2-7|TRBV11-3|.|TRBD2
CASSLGASGTPGTYGQHF
TGTGCCAGCAGCTTAGGGGCTAGCGGAACCCCTGGGACCTACGGGCAGCACTTC
>TRBJ1-4|TRBV20-1|.|.
CSARDASREKLFF
TGCAGTGCTAGAGACGCGTCGAGGGAAAAACTGTTTTTT
>TRBJ2-1|TRBV11-1|.|.
CASSLEGTTYKEQFF
TGTGCCAGCAGTTTAGAGGGGACGACCTACAAAGAGCAGTTCTTC
>TRBJ2-1|TRBV6-1|.|TRBD2
CASSARSSGRAYNEQFF
TGTGCCAGCAGTGCCCGGAGTAGCGGGAGGGCCTACAATGAGCAGTTCTTC
>TRBJ2-7|TRBV6-5|.|TRBD2
CASNKAGGPYEQYF
TGTGCCAGTAATAAAGCGGGAGGGCCATACGAGCAGTACTTC
>TRBJ2-2|TRBV24-1|few|.
CATSGATGELFF
TGTGCCACCAGTGGGGCGACCGGGGAGCTGTTTTTT
>TRBJ1-4|TRBV29-1|many|TRBD1
CSVVSGGEEKLFF
TGCAGCGTTGTTTCAGGGGGCGAGGAAAAACTGTTTTTT
>TRBJ2-5|TRBV7-6|.|.
CASSFNKKETQYF
TGTGCCAGCAGCTTTAACAAGAAAGAGACCCAGTACTTC
>TRBJ1-1|TRBV7-9|few|.
CASSPISGAKAFF
TGTGCCAGCAGCCCGATTTCAGGGGCCAAAGCTTTCTTT
>TRBJ2-5|TRBV5-4|.|TRBD2
CASSLGGLAGEIQYF
TGTGCCAGCAGCTTGGGAGGACTAGCGGGGGAGATCCAGTACTTC
>TRBJ1-1|TRBV29-1|.|.
CSVDPRQSLNTETFF
TGCAGCGTTGACCCGAGACAGAGCCTGAACACTGAAACTTTCTTT
>TRBJ2-3|TRBV4-2|.|TRBD1
CVSSTRDRGGGTDTQYF
TGTGTCAGCAGTACCCGGGACAGGGGAGGAGGCACAGATACGCAGTATTTT
>TRBJ1-2|TRBV7-9|.|.
CASSLGAGAGYTF
TGTGCCAGCAGCTTAGGGGCCGGGGCCGGCTACACCTTC
>TRBJ1-2|TRBV5-1|many|.
CASSLGDTLGYGYTF
TGCGCCAGCAGCTTGGGGGACACCCTCGGGTATGGCTACACCTTC
>TRBJ2-1|TRBV12-5|.|TRBD2
CASGPYGGRGRSYNEQFF
TGTGCTAGTGGCCCGTATGGCGGGAGGGGTCGCTCATACAATGAGCAGTTCTTC
>TRBJ2-3|TRBV11-3|.|TRBD2
CASNFTTSTGTQYF
TGTGCCAGCAACTTCACGACTAGCACAGGTACACAGTATTTT
>TRBJ2-1|TRBV4-1|few|.
CASSQFNEQFF
TGCGCCAGCAGCCAATTCAATGAGCAGTTCTTC
>TRBJ2-5|TRBV29-1|many|TRBD1
CSARGQVGETQYF
TGCAGCGCCCGTGGACAGGTCGGGGAGACCCAGTACTTC
>TRBJ2-1|TRBV6-5|many|.
CASIPNLSYNEQFF
TGTGCCAGCATTCCAAATCTGTCCTACAATGAGCAGTTCTTC
>TRBJ2-1|TRBV7-9|.|.
CASSLRTAWGSYNEQFF
TGTGCCAGCAGCCTCAGGACAGCATGGGGGTCCTACAATGAGCAGTTCTTC
>TRBJ1-2|TRBV10-3|.|.
CAISLDGGNYGYTF
TGTGCCATCAGCCTTGACGGAGGAAACTATGGCTACACCTTC
>TRBJ1-2|TRBV11-2|.|.
CASSLEATPGYTF
TGTGCCAGCAGCTTGGAAGCGACACCGGGCTACACCTTC
>TRBJ2-1|TRBV11-2|.|.
CAISLDEVRAVYNEQFF
TGTGCCATCAGCTTAGATGAGGTGAGAGCGGTATACAATGAGCAGTTCTTC
>TRBJ2-5|TRBV5-1|.|.
CASSLAANGSETQYF
TGCGCCAGCAGCTTGGCCGCTAACGGGAGTGAGACCCAGTACTTC
>TRBJ1-1|TRBV6-2/TRBV6-3|many|.
CASSYVPDGRSEAFF
TGTGCCAGCAGTTACGTCCCGGACGGACGGTCTGAAGCTTTCTTT
>TRBJ2-2|TRBV7-9|.|TRBD2
CASSLSAGETGELFF
TGTGCCAGCAGCTTATCAGCGGGAGAGACCGGGGAGCTGTTTTTT
>TRBJ2-3|TRBV5-1|medium-sized|TRBD2
CASSSSGGEDTQYF
TGCGCCAGCAGCTCGAGCGGGGGGGAGGATACGCAGTATTTT
>TRBJ1-3|TRBV7-9|.|.
CASLSRQGGNTMYF
TGTGCCAGCCTCAGTCGGCAGGGAGGAAACACCATGTATTTT
>TRBJ2-7|TRBV12-3/TRBV12-4|.|.
CASSLVQMSSYEQYF
TGTGCCAGCAGTTTAGTCCAGATGAGCTCCTACGAGCAGTACTTC
>TRBJ2-1|TRBV28|few|.
CASRRSASRFF
TGTGCCAGCAGAAGGAGTGCCTCCAGGTTCTTC
>TRBJ1-2|TRBV5-1|.|.
CASRDSRRNSGYTF
TGCGCCAGCAGAGACTCCCGGAGGAATAGTGGCTACACCTTC
>TRBJ2-7|TRBV11-2|.|TRBD2
CASSQGTSGSYVQYF
TGTGCCAGCAGCCAAGGGACTAGCGGGAGTTACGTACAGTACTTC
>TRBJ1-2|TRBV7-9|.|TRBD1
CANSQLTGGAYGYTF
TGTGCCAACAGCCAACTGACAGGGGGCGCCTATGGCTACACCTTC
>TRBJ2-7|TRBV6-2/TRBV6-3|.|TRBD2
CASSSTIVAGFYEQYF
TGTGCCAGCAGCTCTACGATTGTAGCGGGATTCTACGAGCAGTACTTC
>TRBJ1-1|TRBV5-1|.|.
CASRLETANTEAFF
TGCGCCAGCAGGTTAGAGACAGCGAACACTGAAGCTTTCTTT
>TRBJ2-4|TRBV11-2|.|TRBD2
CASSFRLAGGWENIQYF
TGTGCCAGCAGCTTTCGACTAGCGGGAGGGTGGGAAAACATTCAGTACTTC
>TRBJ2-3|TRBV11-2|.|.
CANRPSATSTDTQYF
TGTGCCAACAGGCCCTCTGCAACTAGCACAGATACACAGTATTTT